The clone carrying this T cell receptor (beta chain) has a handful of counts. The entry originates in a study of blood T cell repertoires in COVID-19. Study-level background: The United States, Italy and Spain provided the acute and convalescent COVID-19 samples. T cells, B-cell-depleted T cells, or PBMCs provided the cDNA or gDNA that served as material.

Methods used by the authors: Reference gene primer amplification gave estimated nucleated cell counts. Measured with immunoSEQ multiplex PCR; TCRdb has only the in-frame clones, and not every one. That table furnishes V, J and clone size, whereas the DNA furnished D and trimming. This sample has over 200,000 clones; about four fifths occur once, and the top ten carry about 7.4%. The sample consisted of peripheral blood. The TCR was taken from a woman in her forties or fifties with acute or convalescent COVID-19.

Here the CDR3 DNA reads TGTGCCACCAGCTCCGGATTCAGGGGTGGGTCACCCCTCCACTTT. Translating gives CATSSGFRGGSPLHF. This chain links TRBV15 with TRBJ1-6, with D possibly being TRBD1 (6 bases). V lost 5 bases and J lost 10, with 18 bases in between. Germline V lookup: CDR1 LNHNV, CDR2 YYDKDF (reference sequence). The CDR3 contains 15 residues.